Below are 18 T cell receptor beta chains sequenced from a single sample in a study of blood T cell repertoires in COVID-19. Sequencing was performed with immunoSEQ multiplex PCR; in TCRdb, only in-frame clones are kept and a portion is missing. The sample has more than 100,000 clones; 80% to 90% are singletons. Material: peripheral blood. The receptor source for this set is a man aged 45 to 65 with active or convalescent COVID-19.

CDR3 amino acids: CGAGRETQYF. In nucleotides, the CDR3 is TGCGGAGCGGGCCGGGAGACCCAGTACTTC. The rearrangement joins TRBV29-1 to TRBJ2-5; possibly TRBD2 for D (6 bases). From germline, CDR1 is SQVTM and CDR2 ANQGSEA. This CDR3 contains 10 residues.

This chain links TRBV6-5 with TRBJ1-3; D not certain. This CDR3 comprises 15 residues. V lost 4 bases to trimming and J lost 2 bases, with 12 bases between them. The germline CDR1 and CDR2 sequences are MNHEY and SVGAGI. Here the CDR3 reads CASSSPLTTGNTIYF. As DNA, the CDR3 is TGTGCCAGCAGTTCCCCTTTGACAACTGGAAACACCATATATTTT.

This sequence joins TRBV11-2 and TRBJ1-6; a weak D match, TRBD1 (6 bases). From germline, CDR1 is SGHAT and CDR2 FQNNGV. The CDR3 runs 17 residues. V was pared by 5 bases and J by 4 bases, with 18 bases between. CDR3 amino acids: CASSPTPGTHYNSPLHF. CDR3 in DNA: TGTGCCAGCAGCCCAACCCCCGGGACACATTATAATTCACCCCTCCACTTT. The full variable domain, its missing parts supplied by reference TRBV11-2 and TRBJ1-6, is EAGVAQSPRYKIIEKRQSVAFWCNPISGHATLYWYQQILGQGPKLLIQFQNNGVVDDSQLPKDRFSAERLKGVDSTLKIQPAKLEDSAVYLCASSPTPGTHYNSPLHFGNGTRLTVT.

The chain recombines TRBV19 with TRBJ1-1; 10 bases fit TRBD1. V was clipped by 5 bases and J by 4 bases; unmatched bases: 7. Germline V gene sequence: CDR1 LNHDA, CDR2 SQIVND (reference sequence). CDR3 size: 15 residues. CDR3 nucleotides: TGTGCCAGTAGTTCGAGGACAGGGGGTGGCACTGAAGCTTTCTTT. It is translated as CASSSRTGGGTEAFF.

The CDR3 region has the DNA TGTGCCAGCAGCTTGGGCACCGGGACAGGGACCGGGGAGCTGTTTTTT. It translates to CASSLGTGTGTGELFF. The chain combines TRBV5-4 with TRBJ2-2, with 9 bases matching TRBD1. CDR1 SGHNT and CDR2 YYREEE come from the germline V gene (reference sequence). Unmatched junction bases numbered 5, after V lost 0 bases and J lost 5 bases. The CDR3 has 16 amino acids.

CDR3 DNA sequence: TGTGCCACCAGTGATTTGTACGGGGAGAATCAGCCCCAGCATTTT. This translates into CATSDLYGENQPQHF. The chain couples TRBV24-1 to TRBJ1-5; D gene ambiguous. This CDR3 is built from 15 residues. Germline CDR1 and CDR2: KGHDR and SFDVKD. The ends were cut back, 0 bases at V and 4 bases at J, with 9 bases in the middle.

The genes are TRBV28 and TRBJ2-1; 15 bases fit TRBD2. CDR3 size: 17 residues. Germline V gives CDR1 MDHEN, CDR2 SYDVKM. After removal of 1 base from V and 8 bases from J, the junction contained 6 bases not matched to a gene. CDR3 DNA sequence: TGTGCCAGCAGTTTATTAGGACTAGCGGGAGGGCCGGATGAGCAGTTCTTC. Its protein product is CASSLLGLAGGPDEQFF.

The chain is built from TRBV2 and TRBJ1-4; D is possibly TRBD1 (5 bases). The length of the CDR3 is 13 residues. V was pared by 6 bases and J by 8 bases, with 13 bases between. CDR1 is SNHLY, CDR2 FYNNEI, per germline. CDR3 nucleotides: TGTGCCAGCAGGGCCGGAGGGGAAGAAAAACTGTTTTTT. This codes for CASRAGGEEKLFF. The full variable domain, completed using reference TRBV2 and TRBJ1-4, is EPEVTQTPSHQVTQMGQEVILRCVPISNHLYFYWYRQILGQKVEFLVSFYNNEISEKSEIFDDQFSVERPDGSNFTLKIRSTKLEDSAMYFCASRAGGEEKLFFGSGTQLSVL.

V gene TRBV3-1 (or the pseudogene TRBV3-2) combines with J gene TRBJ2-5, with 7 bases aligning to TRBD2. The V and J ends lost 3 bases and 5 bases, in that order; junction bases with no gene match: 9. The germline gives CDR1 LGHDT, CDR2 YNNKEL (reference sequence). The CDR3 runs 15 residues. The CDR3 nucleotides read TGTGCCAGCAGCCATACTGGGGAGGGTTTGGAGACCCAGTACTTC. This codes for CASSHTGEGLETQYF.

The chain employs TRBV30 and TRBJ2-4, with 7 bases that match TRBD1. The CDR3 consists of 16 residues. Germline CDR1 and CDR2: GTSNPN and SVGIG (reference sequence). The trim removed 2 bases at V and 1 base at J, leaving 8 bases unmatched. The CDR3 DNA reads as TGTGCCTGGAGTACGAACGGACAGGTGGCCAAAAACATTCAGTACTTC. It translates to CAWSTNGQVAKNIQYF.

The chain recombines TRBV5-8 with TRBJ1-6; D remains unclear. CDR3 length: 13 amino acids. Deletions cut 2 bases from V and 8 bases from J, with 8 bases between. CDR1 is SGHTS and CDR2 is YDEGEE in the germline V gene. The DNA for the CDR3 is TGTGCCAGCAGCTTCCGCGGGGATTCACCCCTCCACTTT. Its translation: CASSFRGDSPLHF.

With respect to this clone: Other DNA variants within this sample encode the same CDR3. The chain recombines TRBV27 with TRBJ2-1; 10 bases line up with TRBD2. Germline trimming cut 6 bases from V and 4 bases from J; bases unmatched to any gene: 3. Per the germline V gene, CDR1 is MNHEY and CDR2 is SMNVEV (reference sequence). This CDR3 is built from 14 residues. The CDR3 sequence: CASRSSGSYNEQFF. CDR3 nucleotides: TGTGCCAGCAGATCTAGCGGGAGTTACAATGAGCAGTTCTTC.

The chain couples TRBV21-1 to TRBJ1-1; the table gives TRBD1 as D, unverified against the DNA. TRBV21-1 is annotated as a pseudogene. This CDR3 has 16 residues. In DNA, the CDR3 is TGTGCCAGCAGCAACGGCGGTGGACAGGGTGGCACTGAAGCTTTCTTT. Translating gives CASSNGGGQGGTEAFF.

The table lists this clone with a count of one. The chain recombines TRBV6-2 or TRBV6-3 with TRBJ2-7; 11 nucleotides agree with TRBD2. Trimming cost V 5 bases and J 5 bases; bases outside gene matches: 14. CDR1 and CDR2 (germline): MNHEY, SVGEGT. This CDR3 is built from 17 residues. The CDR3 DNA reads as TGTGCCAGCAGTACAAACCCCACTAGCGGGGGTGTCCACGAGCAGTACTTC. As protein: CASSTNPTSGGVHEQYF.

V is TRBV30 and J is TRBJ2-7; possible D gene TRBD1, 5 bases. Trimming removed 3 bases at V and 2 bases at J, with 8 bases between. Germline V gene sequence: CDR1 GTSNPN, CDR2 SVGIG (reference sequence). This CDR3 has 12 amino acids. CDR3 bases: TGTGCCTGGAGAGCAGGGACCTACGAGCAGTACTTC. This encodes CAWRAGTYEQYF.

The V gene is TRBV10-2, the J gene TRBJ1-5, with D tentatively TRBD1 (6 bases). V lost 2 bases and J lost 2, with 13 bases in between. The CDR3 consists of 16 residues. Germline-derived CDR1 and CDR2 are WSHSY and SAAADI. CDR3 in amino acids: CASSEQAGDGNQPQHF. The CDR3 nucleotides read TGCGCCAGCAGTGAGCAAGCAGGGGACGGCAATCAGCCCCAGCATTTT.

V usage is TRBV11-3 and J usage is TRBJ2-1, with 9 nucleotides matching TRBD1. Germline CDR1 SGHNT, CDR2 YENEEA. The CDR3 loop spans 15 amino acids. Trimming cost V 4 bases and J 9 bases; bases outside gene matches: 10. The CDR3 loop reads CASSSRTGTGSEQFF. The CDR3, as DNA: TGTGCCAGCAGCTCGCGAACCGGGACAGGGTCTGAGCAGTTCTTC.

This clone appeared a few times. The chain employs TRBV21-1 and TRBJ1-1; TRBD1, as called in the table, went unchecked against the DNA. TRBV21-1 counts as a pseudogene. The CDR3 sequence is 16 residues long. The CDR3, as DNA: TGTGCCAGCAGCAAAGGCCCAGTAACACGGAACACTGAAGCTTTCTTT. Translated: CASSKGPVTRNTEAFF.